In this sample, the clone carrying this T cell receptor beta chain turned up many times. Antigen specificity is unknown. The data were obtained in a study of T cell responses to AZD1222 COVID-19 vaccine. General study points: Clonal diversity was possibly underestimated; the donors were predominantly white British and more often female. Repertoires were collected only later (after the peak T cell response had occurred). Elevations in Spike-specific TCR breadth and depth followed administration of two AZD1222 doses.

From germline, CDR1 is SGHTA and CDR2 FQGNSA. With V trimmed by 4 bases and J by 4 bases, 3 bases remained unmatched. The CDR3 extends over 14 amino acids. Generated by immunoSEQ multiplex PCR, the TCRdb table keeps only in-frame clones and is missing some. The table shows 120,000 or so clones, with more than 65% occurring only once. Doses given second, at about 4 or about 12 weeks, were pooled. The receptor was isolated from an adult who received the AZD1222 COVID-19 vaccine. The sequencing here drew on peripheral blood, taken 28 days after the second AZD1222 dose. The chain joins TRBV7-2 to TRBJ2-2; TRBD1 agrees at 7 bases. The CDR3 spells CASSSRQGTGELFF. CDR3 sequence (DNA): TGTGCCAGCAGCTCGCGACAGGGCACCGGGGAGCTGTTTTTT.